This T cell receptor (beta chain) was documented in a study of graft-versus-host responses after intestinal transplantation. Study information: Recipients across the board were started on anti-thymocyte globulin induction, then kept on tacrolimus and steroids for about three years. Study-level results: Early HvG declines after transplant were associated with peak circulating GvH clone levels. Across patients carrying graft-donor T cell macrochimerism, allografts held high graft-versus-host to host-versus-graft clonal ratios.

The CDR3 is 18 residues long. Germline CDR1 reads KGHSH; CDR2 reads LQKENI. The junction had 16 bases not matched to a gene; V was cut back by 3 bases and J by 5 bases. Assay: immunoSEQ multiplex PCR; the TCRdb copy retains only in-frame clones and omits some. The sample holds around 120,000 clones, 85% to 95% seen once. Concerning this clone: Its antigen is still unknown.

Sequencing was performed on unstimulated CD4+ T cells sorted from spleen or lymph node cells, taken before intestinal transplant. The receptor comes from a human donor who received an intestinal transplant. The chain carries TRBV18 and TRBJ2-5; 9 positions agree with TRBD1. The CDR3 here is CASSPLGQGTGSSETQYF. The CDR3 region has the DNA TGTGCCAGCTCACCTTTGGGACAGGGCACAGGGAGCTCTGAGACCCAGTACTTC.